The 9 T cell receptor beta chains below come from one sample, sequenced in a study of cytomegalovirus exposure and HLA in healthy donors. Primers for the PCR totalled 60 Vbeta and 13 Jbeta. This table comes from immunoSEQ multiplex PCR, and its TCRdb copy is limited to in-frame clones, with some not included. Seen here are 100,000 to 150,000 clones, approximately 80% observed once, and the top ten hold 1.5% to 2.5%. Source material: PBMCs. The receptors derive from a man younger than 35 in good health and CMV-seronegative.

This chain joins TRBV5-8 and TRBJ2-7; 7 bases fit TRBD1. This CDR3 has 15 residues. Germline V gene lookup returns CDR1 SGHTS and CDR2 YDEGEE. Trimming cost V 0 bases and J 9 bases; bases outside gene matches: 12. In DNA, the CDR3 is TGTGCCAGCAGCTTGGACAGGGGAAAAATATGCGCGCAGTACGTC. It translates to CASSLDRGKICAQYV.

Here the CDR3 DNA reads TGTGCCAGCAGCTTAACCGGTGGTCCAAACACCGGGGAGCTGTTTTTT. Amino acids: CASSLTGGPNTGELFF. The rearrangement links TRBV7-3 to TRBJ2-2; D uncertain. This CDR3 is 16 amino acids long. The V end lost 0 bases, the J end lost 2 bases, and 10 bases lay between the germline ends. Germline-derived CDR1 and CDR2 are SGHTA and FQGTGA.

The J gene is TRBJ2-7, the V gene TRBV28; possible D gene TRBD2, 6 bases. This CDR3 has 15 residues. Per germline, CDR1 MDHEN and CDR2 SYDVKM. V was pared by 2 bases and J by 0 bases, with 11 bases between. CDR3 residues: CASSLRAGSSYEQYF. The CDR3, as DNA: TGTGCCAGCAGTTTACGGGCCGGGAGCTCCTACGAGCAGTACTTC.

The chain carries TRBV9 and TRBJ2-1, with TRBD2 identical over 8 bases. The germline CDR1 and CDR2 sequences are SGDLS and YYNGEE. The CDR3 totals 15 residues. V shed 0 bases, J shed 5 bases, and the junction held 4 bases outside the gene matches. CDR3 residues: CASSVGTSSHNEQFF. In DNA, the CDR3 is TGTGCCAGCAGCGTAGGGACTAGCAGCCACAATGAGCAGTTCTTC.

The chain has TRBV18 and TRBJ1-5; TRBD1 might be the D (5 bases). The germline V and J ends were trimmed by 6 bases and 5 bases, with 11 bases remaining between them. From germline, CDR1 is KGHSH and CDR2 LQKENI. This CDR3 spans 13 amino acids. In nucleotides, the CDR3 is TGTGCCAGCTCCGGGGGTAGGGATCAGCCCCAGCATTTT. Its translation is CASSGGRDQPQHF.

The chain combines TRBV5-1 with TRBJ2-3; D is undetermined. The length of the CDR3 is 14 residues. Deletions cut 0 bases from V and 2 bases from J, with 7 bases between. Germline V gene lookup returns CDR1 SGHRS and CDR2 YFSETQ. CDR3 coding DNA: TGCGCCAGCAGCTTGGACAGATACACAGATACGCAGTATTTT. Encoded protein: CASSLDRYTDTQYF. The whole variable domain, filled in from reference TRBV5-1 and TRBJ2-3, reads KAGVTQTPRYLIKTRGQQVTLSCSPISGHRSVSWYQQTPGQGLQFLFEYFSETQRNKGNFPGRFSGRQFSNSRSEMNVSTLELGDSALYLCASSLDRYTDTQYFGPGTRLTVL.

The chain carries TRBV7-3 and TRBJ2-2; a weak D match, TRBD2 (5 bases). The CDR3 extends over 14 amino acids. With 6 bases removed from V and 7 bases from J, the gap between germline ends came to 15 bases. CDR1 and CDR2 (germline): SGHTA, FQGTGA. The CDR3 sequence is CASSLSGMSGELFF. The CDR3 DNA is TGTGCCAGCAGTTTGTCCGGGATGAGCGGGGAGCTGTTTTTT. Complete variable domain (other parts from reference TRBV7-3 and TRBJ2-2): GAGVSQTPSNKVTEKGKYVELRCDPISGHTALYWYRQSLGQGPEFLIYFQGTGAADDSGLPNDRFFAVRPEGSVSTLKIQRTERGDSAVYLCASSLSGMSGELFFGEGSRLTVL.

This chain links TRBV6-5 with TRBJ2-5; 12 bases are a match to TRBD2. The DNA end is more similar to TRBJ2-7, so the J call may be wrong. The CDR3 extends over 15 amino acids. Germline V gives CDR1 MNHEY, CDR2 SVGAGI. Here the CDR3 reads CASSYPTSGRYEQYF. CDR3 DNA sequence: TGTGCCAGCAGTTACCCGACTAGCGGGAGATACGAGCAGTACTTC.

V and J are TRBV11-2 and TRBJ1-5; tentatively, D is TRBD1 (5 bases). This CDR3 region has 15 residues. Trimming left V 5 bases short and J 6 bases short, with 17 bases between. CDR1 is SGHAT and CDR2 is FQNNGV in the germline V gene. Written as DNA, the CDR3 is TGTGCCAGCAGCCCAAATGGGCAGGGCGCTCAGCCCCAGCATTTT. Protein: CASSPNGQGAQPQHF.